This T cell receptor (beta chain) was sequenced in a study of T cells in localized non-small cell lung cancer. Study-wide points: Uninvolved adjacent lung showed peak T cell clonality, exceeding tumor. Paired adjacent lung recovered a median around 60 of the top 100 tumor clones. Sequence data derive from only one tumor region, so heterogeneity remains possible.

The trim removed 8 bases at V and 0 bases at J, leaving 3 bases unmatched. CDR1 MDHEN and CDR2 SYDVKM come from the germline V gene. CDR3 length equals 13 residues. With respect to this clone: What it binds is not known.

Produced via immunoSEQ multiplex PCR; TCRdb's table is partial and in-frame only. The sample holds about 5,000 clones, 85% seen once. This TCR was recovered from a woman aged 35-75 years with stage II lung adenocarcinoma. This chain uses TRBV28 with TRBJ2-7, with 8 bases that match TRBD2. The sequenced sample was PBMCs, obtained before any cancer treatment. The CDR3 reads CASAAGASYEQYF. In DNA form, the CDR3 reads TGTGCCAGCGCAGCGGGAGCCTCCTACGAGCAGTACTTC.